The sequence of this T cell receptor (beta chain) was determined in a study of CD8+ T cells in alopecia areata. Broader study findings: Relative to normal scalp, lesional scalp, especially alopecia totalis/universalis, showed higher clonality.

This clone came up a few times. Its antigen remains unknown. The investigators collected lesional scalp punch biopsies and peripheral blood from alopecia areata patients. The researchers isolated CD4+ and CD8+ T cells from PBMCs by sorting. Germline CDR1 SQVTM, CDR2 ANQGSEA. The CDR3 runs 10 residues. With 7 bases clipped from V and 8 bases from J, the junction kept 4 bases outside the gene matches. RNA was extracted and reverse transcribed into cDNA as the sequencing template. The assay was immunoSEQ multiplex PCR, and TCRdb's table has in-frame clones only and misses some. Here the sample spans tens of thousands of clones, roughly half being singletons.

Sequencing used NKG2D-high CD8+ T cells sorted from blood. This clonotype originated in a human donor with alopecia areata. This chain connects TRBV29-1 to TRBJ1-1; 7 bases are a match to TRBD1. CDR3 sequence reads: CSDQTGEAFF. In DNA, the CDR3 is TGCAGCGACCAGACAGGGGAAGCTTTCTTT.